These 19 T cell receptor beta chains were sequenced from one sample in a study of beta chain features in type 1 diabetes. As every portion of the isolated RNA was reverse transcribed, the sequencing read expressed TCRB transcripts. Sequenced by immunoSEQ multiplex PCR; TCRdb stores in-frame clones only, minus some. The data show fewer than 400,000 clones, 9.3% seen once. Overall study results and limits: Shortening that was moderate but significant affected the TCRB CDR3s of Type 1 diabetes patients in all four CD4+ subsets.

These receptors have no known antigen. Source material: central memory CD4+ T cells from blood. The source of these receptors is a man in his thirties or forties with type 1 diabetes.

This clone was recorded a few times. This chain uses TRBV7-2 with TRBJ1-3; no definite D call. The CDR3 is 13 amino acids. V was trimmed by 6 bases and J by 3 bases, leaving 9 bases between them. The germline V gene encodes CDR1 SGHTA and CDR2 FQGNSA. The CDR3 DNA reads as TGTGCCAGCAGTTTACACCGTGGAAACACCATATATTTT. This translates into CASSLHRGNTIYF.

V gene TRBV28 combines with J gene TRBJ2-5, with TRBD2 matching over 16 bases. J was trimmed by 5 bases and V by 6 bases; bases with no gene match: 9. CDR1 is MDHEN and CDR2 is SYDVKM in the germline V gene. The CDR3 is 17 amino acids. CDR3 in DNA: TGTGCCAGCAGGGCTCCGGGACTAGCGGGGGGGCTCGAGACCCAGTACTTC. Translating gives CASRAPGLAGGLETQYF.

This clone turned up a few times. The CDR3 DNA sequence: TGCAGCGTTGACAGGGTAGGGGGCTATGGCACTGAAGCTTTCTTT. Protein product: CSVDRVGGYGTEAFF. The chain combines TRBV29-1 with TRBJ1-1; 7 bases map to TRBD1. This CDR3 region has 15 residues. The trim removed 3 bases at V and 4 bases at J, leaving 11 bases unmatched. Germline lookup yields CDR1 SQVTM and CDR2 ANQGSEA.

Many counts were recorded for this clone. Distinct nucleotide sequences in the sample also encode this CDR3. The chain employs TRBV7-2 and TRBJ1-1, with D hard to call. V gave up 1 base and J gave up 1 base, with 7 bases separating them. Germline V gene lookup returns CDR1 SGHTA and CDR2 FQGNSA. CDR3 length: 14 residues. The CDR3 is CASSLVEGNTEAFF. CDR3 nucleotide sequence: TGTGCCAGCAGCTTAGTAGAGGGGAACACTGAAGCTTTCTTT.

This clone was found a few times. The V call is TRBV7-9, the J call TRBJ1-1, with D possibly TRBD1 on 6 matching bases. V lost 1 base and J 1 base, leaving 10 bases between the germline ends. CDR3 length: 15 amino acids. CDR1 and CDR2 (germline): SEHNR, FQNEAQ (reference sequence). CDR3 residues: CASSLEGHSNTEAFF. The CDR3 DNA is TGTGCCAGCAGCTTAGAGGGACATTCGAACACTGAAGCTTTCTTT.

This clone appeared a few times. The V and J genes are TRBV6-5 and TRBJ1-1; 8 nucleotides agree with TRBD1. Per germline, CDR1 MNHEY and CDR2 SVGAGI. The J segment lost 4 bases and the V segment lost 6 bases, leaving 4 bases of the junction unmatched. The CDR3 contains 13 residues. CDR3: CASSHDRGTEAFF. CDR3 nucleotides: TGTGCCAGCAGCCACGACAGGGGCACTGAAGCTTTCTTT.

This clone was counted between two and nine times. This chain links TRBV30 with TRBJ1-1; tentatively, D is TRBD1 (5 bases). The CDR3 is made up of 13 amino acids. V gave up 2 bases and J gave up 4 bases, with 11 bases separating them. The germline V gene has CDR1 GTSNPN and CDR2 SVGIG (reference sequence). In nucleotides, the CDR3 is TGTGCCTGGAGTATGGGGGGAGTCACTGAAGCTTTCTTT. This sequence encodes CAWSMGGVTEAFF.

This clone was counted between two and nine times. The V call is TRBV2, the J call TRBJ2-2, with D possibly TRBD1 on 6 matching bases. This CDR3 has 15 residues. The germline V gene has CDR1 SNHLY and CDR2 FYNNEI. V was pared by 6 bases and J by 1 base, with 12 bases between. The CDR3 is CASSSRGRNTGELFF. The CDR3 coding sequence is TGTGCCAGCAGCTCGAGGGGGAGGAACACCGGGGAGCTGTTTTTT.

This clone was detected only a few times. The CDR3 loop is CASSQLGLQETQYF. In DNA form, the CDR3 reads TGTGCCAGCAGCCAACTGGGACTCCAAGAGACCCAGTACTTC. The gene calls are TRBV7-9 and TRBJ2-5; the D gene is possibly TRBD2 (6 bases). The V gene's germline CDR1 is SEHNR and CDR2 FQNEAQ (reference sequence). The ends were cut back, 5 bases at V and 1 base at J, with 11 bases in the middle. This CDR3 has 14 amino acids.

This clone came up a few times. This chain uses TRBV30 with TRBJ1-3; D not certain. Looked up from germline, CDR1 is GTSNPN and CDR2 is SVGIG (reference sequence). CDR3 length equals 11 residues. V was clipped by 4 bases and J by 4 bases, with 5 bases between them. The CDR3 DNA reads as TGTGCCTGGACATCCGGAAACACCATATATTTT. Its translation is CAWTSGNTIYF.

This clone was counted only a few times. The V call is TRBV6-5, the J call TRBJ2-3; D not certain. The CDR3 totals 12 residues. The V gene's germline CDR1 is MNHEY and CDR2 SVGAGI. Trimming pared 7 bases from V and 4 bases from J, leaving 9 bases between. CDR3 loop: CASIGFADTQYF. The CDR3 DNA reads as TGTGCCAGCATTGGTTTTGCAGATACGCAGTATTTT.

Only a few counts were recorded for this clone. The chain couples TRBV4-3 to TRBJ1-2; no reliable D call. The CDR3 consists of 15 residues. Germline CDR1 LGHNA, CDR2 YSLEER. Trimming removed 0 bases from V and 4 bases from J, with 12 bases in between. CDR3 loop: CASSQDLLGGYGYTF. CDR3 DNA: TGCGCCAGCAGCCAAGATCTGCTGGGAGGCTATGGCTACACCTTC.

This clone was found a few times. One junction end does not reproduce the germline sequence, and a read error may be involved. The genes are TRBV7-7 and TRBJ2-5, with 9 bases fitting TRBD1. Looked up from germline, CDR1 is SSHAT and CDR2 is FNYEAQ (reference sequence). The CDR3 extends over 16 amino acids. This CDR3 reads CASSPIGGQGQETQYF. CDR3 bases: TGTGCTAGCAGCCCAATAGGGGGACAGGGCCAAGAGACCCAGTACTTC.

This clone was counted between two and nine times. The chain combines TRBV7-9 with TRBJ1-6; 10 nucleotides align to TRBD1. The CDR3 extends over 15 amino acids. Losses at the gene ends were 3 bases for V and 10 bases for J; bases not matched to a gene: 6. Germline CDR1 SEHNR, CDR2 FQNEAQ (reference sequence). The CDR3 nucleotides read TGTGCCAGCAGCTTCCAGACAGGGGGCAAATCACCCCTCCACTTT. It codes for CASSFQTGGKSPLHF. The complete variable domain, with remaining parts taken from reference TRBV7-9 and TRBJ1-6, reads DTGVSQNPRHKITKRGQNVTFRCDPISEHNRLYWYRQTLGQGPEFLTYFQNEAQLEKSRLLSDRFSAERPKGSFSTLEIQRTEQGDSAMYLCASSFQTGGKSPLHFGNGTRLTVT.

The V call is TRBV7-8, the J call TRBJ2-1; the match to TRBD2 covers 12 bases. V lost 5 bases, J lost 6 bases, and 11 bases stayed unmatched. The CDR3 covers 17 residues. CDR1 is SGHVS, CDR2 FQNEAQ, per germline. This CDR3 is CASSPPLRLAGANEQFF. Written as DNA, the CDR3 is TGTGCCAGCAGCCCCCCCCTTCGACTAGCGGGGGCCAATGAGCAGTTCTTC.

This clone was seen only once. The chain's CDR3 is CASSLQRGDTQYF. The CDR3 bases are TGTGCCAGCAGCTTACAGCGGGGGGATACGCAGTATTTT. V gene TRBV7-2 combines with J gene TRBJ2-3; 8 bases line up with TRBD2. V was pared by 2 bases and J by 6 bases, with 1 base of the junction left unmatched. Germline lookup yields CDR1 SGHTA and CDR2 FQGNSA. This CDR3 contains 13 residues.

The sample holds many counts of this clone. V is TRBV6-6 and J is TRBJ2-2, with TRBD2 as a possible D gene (5 bases). V gave up 8 bases and J gave up 4 bases, with 17 bases separating them. The CDR3 covers 15 residues. Germline lookup yields CDR1 MNHNY and CDR2 SVGAGI (reference sequence). CDR3 DNA sequence: TGTGCCAGCCACGAGGAATTGAGCGGCACCGGGGAGCTGTTTTTT. As protein: CASHEELSGTGELFF.

This clone was seen more than once but under ten times. The gene calls are TRBV4-3 and TRBJ2-3; maybe TRBD2 (5 bases). CDR3 size: 15 residues. Germline lookup yields CDR1 LGHNA and CDR2 YSLEER. Trimming cost V 0 bases and J 7 bases, with 14 bases left between them. CDR3 residues: CASSQEFTGKHTQYF. In DNA, the CDR3 is TGCGCCAGCAGCCAAGAATTTACGGGGAAACATACGCAGTATTTT.

This clone has ten or more counts. This chain connects TRBV29-1 to TRBJ2-1; 10 nucleotides match TRBD2. The CDR3 extends over 14 amino acids. Losses at the gene ends were 7 bases for V and 4 bases for J; bases not matched to a gene: 7. Germline CDR1 reads SQVTM; CDR2 reads ANQGSEA. CDR3 loop: CSDRSGGLYNEQFF. The CDR3 DNA follows: TGCAGCGACCGTAGCGGGGGGCTTTACAATGAGCAGTTCTTC.